Presented here are 32 T cell receptor beta chains from one specimen sequenced in a study of HIV-infected children after antiretroviral therapy interruption. The TCR library was built from RNA with a 3' RACE protocol and unique molecular identifiers. TCRdb recomputed calls from the 3' RACE reads with MiXCR, one row per CDR3 protein. The data hold 30,000 to 40,000 distinct CDR3 sequences, with about 6% observed a single time. Specified treatment: PENTA 11 planned treatment interruption arm or continuous ART arm. Specimen: CD45RA+ CD4+ T cells from PBMCs, pooled from several time points, collected from a donor given antiretroviral therapy, either interrupted or continuous. This sample's subset: naive CD4+ CD45RA+ CD45RO- T cells. These receptors originate from a pool of human donors with HIV.

The table lists this clonotype with a few counts. The V and J genes are TRBV20-1 and TRBJ1-5; 9 nucleotides match TRBD1. Losses at the gene ends were 6 bases for V and 6 bases for J; bases not matched to a gene: 9. Germline lookup yields CDR1 DFQATT and CDR2 SNEGSKA (reference sequence). This CDR3 comprises 14 residues. CDR3 nucleotide sequence: TGCAGTGCCTCAAGGGACAGGGAGGGTCAGCCCCAGCATTTT. Translated, it gives CSASRDREGQPQHF.

This clonotype was recorded many times. The chain combines TRBV5-1 with TRBJ2-5; the D gene is possibly TRBD2 (5 bases). Trimming removed 4 bases at V and 5 bases at J, with 15 bases between. The length of the CDR3 is 14 residues. Germline V gene sequence: CDR1 SGHRS, CDR2 YFSETQ. CDR3 loop: CASSAQRVTETQYF. DNA of the CDR3: TGCGCCAGCAGCGCCCAGAGGGTTACCGAGACCCAGTACTTC.

This clonotype was seen at least ten times. The rearrangement joins TRBV20-1 to TRBJ2-4; TRBD2 matches at 11 bases. Germline V gene data show CDR1 as DFQATT and CDR2 as SNEGSKA (reference sequence). The V and J ends lost 5 bases and 6 bases, in that order; junction bases with no gene match: 9. The CDR3 has 15 residues. The CDR3 reads CSAPLAGGPGNIQYF. The CDR3 DNA sequence: TGCAGTGCTCCCTTAGCGGGGGGGCCGGGAAACATTCAGTACTTC.

This clonotype was detected many times. Here the CDR3 reads CASSLRDRGGNEQFF. DNA of the CDR3: TGTGCCAGCAGCTTAAGGGACAGGGGGGGCAATGAGCAGTTCTTC. The chain has TRBV7-3 and TRBJ2-1, with TRBD1 identical over 11 bases. Germline values: CDR1 SGHTA, CDR2 FQGTGA. CDR3 length: 15 amino acids. V lost 1 base and J lost 6; bases outside the gene matches: 2. Full variable domain (rest looked up from reference TRBV7-3 and TRBJ2-1): GAGVSQTPSNKVTEKGKYVELRCDPISGHTALYWYRQSLGQGPEFLIYFQGTGAADDSGLPNDRFFAVRPEGSVSTLKIQRTERGDSAVYLCASSLRDRGGNEQFFGPGTRLTVL.

This clonotype has just a few counts. J is TRBJ1-2 and V is TRBV9; D is perhaps TRBD1 (6 bases). The CDR3 has 16 residues. Germline assignment: CDR1 SGDLS and CDR2 YYNGEE. Trimming removed 3 bases at V and 5 bases at J, with 20 bases between. This chain's CDR3 is CASSAEAWATGYGYTF. In nucleotides, the CDR3 is TGTGCCAGCAGCGCCGAGGCATGGGCAACAGGGTATGGCTACACCTTC. Looking up the rest from reference TRBV9 and TRBJ1-2 gives the full variable domain: DSGVTQTPKHLITATGQRVTLRCSPRSGDLSVYWYQQSLDQGLQFLIQYYNGEERAKGNILERFSAQQFPDLHSELNLSSLELGDSALYFCASSAEAWATGYGYTFGSGTRLTVV.

This clonotype was seen ten or more times. V is TRBV7-6 and J is TRBJ2-1; D is uncertain. V was pared by 8 bases and J by 1 base, with 3 bases between. The CDR3 is made up of 11 amino acids. CDR1 and CDR2 (germline): SGHVS, FNYEAQ. In DNA form, the CDR3 reads TGTGCCAGCCGTTCCTACAATGAGCAGTTCTTC. Its protein is CASRSYNEQFF.

This clonotype was counted at least ten times. This chain uses TRBV6-6 with TRBJ2-7, with 7 positions matching TRBD2. The V and J ends lost 5 bases and 10 bases, in that order; junction bases with no gene match: 14. This CDR3 spans 14 amino acids. In germline, CDR1 is MNHNY, CDR2 SVGAGI (reference sequence). DNA of the CDR3: TGTGCCAGCAGTGAAGGACTGGGGGGGATTGAACAGTACTTC. Encoded protein: CASSEGLGGIEQYF.

Turning to this clonotype: Given the absence of the conserved phenylalanine or tryptophan at the CDR3 end, a read error is likely. The rearrangement uses TRBV2 and TRBJ1-2; no reliable D call. The germline V and J ends were trimmed by 1 base and 4 bases, with 4 bases remaining between them. Looked up from germline, CDR1 is SNHLY and CDR2 is FYNNEI. This CDR3 is 12 amino acids long. The CDR3 bases are TGTGCCAGCAGTGAAGTTGCCTATGGCTACACCTCC. Translating gives CASSEVAYGYTS.

This clonotype was seen repeatedly, ten times or more. The chain uses TRBV6-5 and TRBJ1-6, with TRBD1 matching over 7 bases. Germline trimming cut 4 bases from V and 4 bases from J; bases unmatched to any gene: 4. Germline CDR1 is MNHEY and CDR2 is SVGAGI. The CDR3 loop spans 15 amino acids. The chain's CDR3 is CASSFGTAYNSPLHF. The CDR3 nucleotides are TGTGCCAGCAGTTTCGGGACAGCTTATAATTCACCCCTCCACTTT.

This chain uses TRBV20-1 with TRBJ2-5; 8 bases fit TRBD2. The V segment lost 3 bases and the J segment 3 bases; nucleotides outside the gene matches: 9. CDR3 length: 15 amino acids. Germline V CDR1 and CDR2: DFQATT, SNEGSKA (reference sequence). The CDR3 nucleotides read TGCAGTGCTAGTTGGAGCGGGGGCGGTAAAGAGACCCAGTACTTC. It is translated as CSASWSGGGKETQYF.

This clonotype was found many times. The chain links TRBV18 to TRBJ2-7; no clear D. The ends were cut back, 0 bases at V and 3 bases at J, with 9 bases in the middle. CDR1 is KGHSH, CDR2 LQKENI, per germline. This CDR3 spans 14 amino acids. This CDR3 reads CASSPPYGNYEQYF. The CDR3 nucleotides are TGTGCCAGCTCACCACCGTACGGAAACTACGAGCAGTACTTC.

This clonotype occurred many times. The chain couples TRBV7-6 to TRBJ2-5; 10 nucleotides agree with TRBD2. The CDR3 runs to 17 residues. After removal of 4 bases from V and 5 bases from J, the junction contained 13 bases not matched to a gene. Looked up from germline, CDR1 is SGHVS and CDR2 is FNYEAQ. CDR3 loop: CASSYSGGRPMRETQYF. The CDR3 nucleotides are TGTGCCAGCAGCTATAGCGGGGGGCGGCCCATGCGCGAGACCCAGTACTTC.

The chain employs TRBV28 and TRBJ2-1; 8 bases fit TRBD2. CDR1 and CDR2 from the germline V gene are MDHEN and SYDVKM. V lost 4 bases to trimming and J lost 12 bases; unmatched junction nucleotides: 5. The CDR3 sequence is 12 residues long. The CDR3 protein is CASSYWTSTQFF. The CDR3 DNA is TGTGCCAGCAGTTATTGGACTAGCACGCAGTTCTTC.

This clonotype was seen at least ten times. This rearrangement joins TRBV12-3 or TRBV12-4 to TRBJ1-3; D not certain. With 3 bases removed from V and 4 bases from J, the gap between germline ends came to 13 bases. The CDR3 spans 15 residues. In DNA form, the CDR3 reads TGTGCCAGCAGTTTCTTCTCCTACCCAGGAAACACCATATATTTT. Encoded protein: CASSFFSYPGNTIYF.

This clonotype turned up a few times. V and J are TRBV28 and TRBJ2-1; no reliable D call. V lost 8 bases and J 0 bases, leaving 11 bases between the germline ends. Germline lookup yields CDR1 MDHEN and CDR2 SYDVKM. The CDR3 spans 14 residues. This CDR3 is CASFPASSYNEQFF. CDR3 nucleotide sequence: TGTGCCAGCTTTCCGGCTAGCTCCTACAATGAGCAGTTCTTC.

This clonotype was seen many times. The chain links TRBV18 to TRBJ2-1; TRBD1 is a possible D gene (5 bases). The V and J ends lost 2 bases and 6 bases respectively, with 17 bases between them. The CDR3 loop spans 16 amino acids. From germline, CDR1 is KGHSH and CDR2 LQKENI. The CDR3 sequence is CASSPMWGTGFNEQFF. CDR3 DNA: TGTGCCAGCTCACCAATGTGGGGAACAGGTTTCAATGAGCAGTTCTTC.

This clonotype has just a few counts. V and J are TRBV12-3 or TRBV12-4 and TRBJ2-5; D not resolved. The CDR3 has 13 residues. V dropped 3 bases and J dropped 3 bases, with 8 bases sitting between them. This CDR3 reads CASSFTSKETQYF. The DNA for the CDR3 is TGTGCCAGCAGTTTCACGTCCAAAGAGACCCAGTACTTC.

In this sample, this clonotype turned up a few times. The rearrangement joins TRBV7-2 to TRBJ2-2; D remains ambiguous. Germline V gene sequence: CDR1 SGHTA, CDR2 FQGNSA. This CDR3 contains 15 residues. Trimming took 0 bases from V and 2 from J, leaving 7 bases between them. The CDR3 coding sequence is TGTGCCAGCAGCTTAGCGCACACAAACACCGGGGAGCTGTTTTTT. This gives the protein CASSLAHTNTGELFF.

The table lists this clonotype with a count of one. Given a much more abundant clone one base away, this may be a read error. The chain uses TRBV3-1 and TRBJ2-5, with D unresolved. The CDR3 spans 12 residues. Trimming cost V 1 base and J 7 bases, with 7 bases left between them. CDR1 and CDR2 from the germline V gene are LGHDT and YNNKEL (reference sequence). In DNA, the CDR3 is TGTGCCAGCAGCCAAGTTAAAAGGACCCAGTACTTC. This encodes CASSQVKRTQYF.

There are many counts of this clonotype. The J gene is TRBJ1-4, the V gene TRBV11-2; 7 bases agree with TRBD1. This CDR3 spans 15 amino acids. The trim removed 6 bases at V and 5 bases at J, leaving 9 bases unmatched. From germline, CDR1 is SGHAT and CDR2 FQNNGV. CDR3 protein: CASRLPGQKNEKLFF. The CDR3 DNA follows: TGTGCCAGCAGGTTGCCGGGACAGAAGAATGAAAAACTGTTTTTT.

In this sample, this clonotype turned up many times. V and J are TRBV20-1 and TRBJ2-3; D gene unclear. The germline V gene encodes CDR1 DFQATT and CDR2 SNEGSKA (reference sequence). The ends were cut back, 0 bases at V and 6 bases at J, with 16 bases in the middle. The CDR3 extends over 15 amino acids. CDR3 bases: TGCAGTGCTAGAGATGTCGGGCCGAGGTGGGATACGCAGTATTTT. Translation: CSARDVGPRWDTQYF.

The gene calls are TRBV6-1 and TRBJ2-1; 12 bases match TRBD2. The junction had 7 bases not matched to a gene; V was cut back by 4 bases and J by 9 bases. Germline assignment: CDR1 MNHNS and CDR2 SASEGT. The CDR3 consists of 15 residues. CDR3 coding DNA: TGTGCCAGCAGTGGGACTAGCGGGACCGGTGTTGAGCAGTTCTTC. Amino acid sequence: CASSGTSGTGVEQFF.

This clonotype was recorded a few times. A junction boundary mismatches the germline segment, possibly from a read error. The chain couples TRBV19 to TRBJ1-4, with D maybe TRBD1 (5 bases). The CDR3 covers 14 residues. The V gene's germline CDR1 is LNHDA and CDR2 SQIVND (reference sequence). The CDR3 bases are TGTGCCAGCAGTATACCAGGGCCCAACGAAAGATTATTTTTC. Protein sequence: CASSIPGPNERLFF.

This clonotype was found many times. This chain connects TRBV10-1 to TRBJ2-2, with D maybe TRBD2 (6 bases). Between the trimmed V and J ends, which lost 0 bases and 7 bases, there was a span of 15 bases. CDR3 length: 16 amino acids. Germline V CDR1 and CDR2: WNHNN, SYGVQD (reference sequence). CDR3 nucleotide sequence: TGCGCCAGCAGTGAGTCGTTGGCGGGGCGGTACGGGGAGCTGTTTTTT. Translation: CASSESLAGRYGELFF.

The J gene is TRBJ1-2, the V gene TRBV28; D remains unclear. V dropped 7 bases and J dropped 0 bases, with 18 bases sitting between them. The CDR3 runs 16 residues. CDR1 is MDHEN, CDR2 SYDVKM, per germline. CDR3 nucleotides: TGTGCCAGCAAACCTACGGTGGGGATAGCTAACTATGGCTACACCTTC. Amino acids: CASKPTVGIANYGYTF.

This clonotype came up many times. The chain joins TRBV29-1 to TRBJ1-5; D not resolved. The CDR3 has 13 residues. V was shortened by 4 bases and J by 4 bases, with 11 bases between the two germline ends. Germline loops: CDR1 SQVTM, CDR2 ANQGSEA. CDR3 coding DNA: TGCAGCGTTGCGGGTAACGGGAATCAGCCCCAGCATTTT. Its protein product is CSVAGNGNQPQHF.

This clonotype has only one observation. This chain links TRBV20-1 with TRBJ2-7; TRBD2 matches at 7 bases. The CDR3 runs 15 residues. Germline CDR1 and CDR2: DFQATT and SNEGSKA (reference sequence). Trimming at V came to 4 bases and at J to 3 bases, leaving 12 bases not matched to a gene. The CDR3 here is CSATKLAVGVYEQYF. The DNA for the CDR3 is TGCAGTGCTACAAAGCTAGCGGTGGGGGTCTACGAGCAGTACTTC.

This clonotype was counted many times. J is TRBJ2-5 and V is TRBV24-1; D gene uncertain. The CDR3 contains 14 residues. Trimming took 2 bases from V and 3 from J, leaving 9 bases between them. Germline-derived CDR1 and CDR2 are KGHDR and SFDVKD. The CDR3 protein is CATSDSTAEETQYF. The CDR3 nucleotides read TGTGCCACCAGTGATTCTACAGCTGAAGAGACCCAGTACTTC.

This clonotype was seen at least ten times. The rearrangement joins TRBV6-2 or TRBV6-3 to TRBJ1-5; no firm D call. The germline V gene has CDR1 MNHEY and CDR2 SVGEGT. Trimming took 6 bases from V and 0 from J, leaving 18 bases between them. There are 17 residues in the CDR3. The CDR3 DNA reads TGTGCCAGCAGCCCCCGTCAGCCTGGATATAGCAATCAGCCCCAGCATTTT. Translation gives CASSPRQPGYSNQPQHF.

This clonotype was observed many times. The CDR3, as DNA: TGTGCCAGCTCCGCGACAGGAAGCTCCTACGAGCAGTACTTC. Its protein product is CASSATGSSYEQYF. This chain uses TRBV18 with TRBJ2-7; weak D call: TRBD1 (6 bases). CDR3 size: 14 residues. Germline lookup yields CDR1 KGHSH and CDR2 LQKENI. Trimming cost V 6 bases and J 0 bases, with 12 bases left between them.

In its sample, this clonotype was seen many times. The chain combines TRBV27 with TRBJ1-5; D remains unclear. The CDR3 length is 16 residues. V was pared by 5 bases and J by 0 bases, with 14 bases between. Germline CDR1 and CDR2: MNHEY and SMNVEV (reference sequence). This chain's CDR3 is CASSTRSTHSNQPQHF. The CDR3 DNA is TGTGCCAGCAGTACCCGTTCGACACATAGCAATCAGCCCCAGCATTTT.

This clonotype was recorded many times. V and J are TRBV29-1 and TRBJ1-1; 7 nucleotides agree with TRBD1. V gave up 5 bases and J gave up 1 base; unmatched junction bases: 19. This CDR3 spans 18 amino acids. Germline loops: CDR1 SQVTM, CDR2 ANQGSEA. The CDR3 reads CSVYHKSRGQLKNTEAFF. DNA for the CDR3: TGCAGCGTTTATCATAAATCGCGGGGACAGCTAAAGAACACTGAAGCTTTCTTT.